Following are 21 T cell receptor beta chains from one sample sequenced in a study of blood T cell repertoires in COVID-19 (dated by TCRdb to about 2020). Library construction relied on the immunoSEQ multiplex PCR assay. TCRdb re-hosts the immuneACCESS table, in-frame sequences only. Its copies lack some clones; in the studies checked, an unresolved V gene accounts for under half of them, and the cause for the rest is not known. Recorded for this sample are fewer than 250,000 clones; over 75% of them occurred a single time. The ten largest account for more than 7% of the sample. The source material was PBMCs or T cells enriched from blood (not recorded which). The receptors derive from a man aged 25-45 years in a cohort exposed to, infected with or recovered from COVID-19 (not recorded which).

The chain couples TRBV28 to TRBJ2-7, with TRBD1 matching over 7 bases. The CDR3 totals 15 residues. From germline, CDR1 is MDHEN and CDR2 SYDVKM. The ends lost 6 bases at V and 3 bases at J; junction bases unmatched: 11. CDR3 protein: CASSLTGTVSYEQYF. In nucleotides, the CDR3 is TGTGCCAGCAGCCTTACCGGGACAGTGAGCTACGAGCAGTACTTC. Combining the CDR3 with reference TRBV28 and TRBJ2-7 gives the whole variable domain DVKVTQSSRYLVKRTGEKVFLECVQDMDHENMFWYRQDPGLGLRLIYFSYDVKMKEKGDIPEGYSVSREKKERFSLILESASTNQTSMYLCASSLTGTVSYEQYFGPGTRLTVT.

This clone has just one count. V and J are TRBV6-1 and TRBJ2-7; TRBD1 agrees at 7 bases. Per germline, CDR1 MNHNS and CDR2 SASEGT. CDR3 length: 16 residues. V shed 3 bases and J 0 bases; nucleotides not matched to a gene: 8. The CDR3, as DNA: TGTGCCAGCAGTGATTGGGGGACAGCCAACTCCTACGAGCAGTACTTC. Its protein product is CASSDWGTANSYEQYF.

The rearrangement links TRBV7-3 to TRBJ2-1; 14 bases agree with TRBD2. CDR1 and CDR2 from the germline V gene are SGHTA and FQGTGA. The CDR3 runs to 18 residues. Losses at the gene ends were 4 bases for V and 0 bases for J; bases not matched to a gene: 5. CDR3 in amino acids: CASSSWTSGRSSYNEQFF. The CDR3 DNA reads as TGTGCCAGCAGCTCCTGGACTAGCGGGAGGAGCTCCTACAATGAGCAGTTCTTC.

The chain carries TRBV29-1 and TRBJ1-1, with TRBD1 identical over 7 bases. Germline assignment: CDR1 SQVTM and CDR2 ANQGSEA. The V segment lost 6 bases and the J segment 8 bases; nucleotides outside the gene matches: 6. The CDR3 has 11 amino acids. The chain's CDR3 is CSVLQGLEAFF. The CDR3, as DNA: TGCAGCGTCCTACAGGGGTTGGAAGCTTTCTTT. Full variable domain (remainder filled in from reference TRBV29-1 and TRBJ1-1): SAVISQKPSRDICQRGTSLTIQCQVDSQVTMMFWYRQQPGQSLTLIATANQGSEATYESGFVIDKFPISRPNLTFSTLTVSNMSPEDSSIYLCSVLQGLEAFFGQGTRLTVV.

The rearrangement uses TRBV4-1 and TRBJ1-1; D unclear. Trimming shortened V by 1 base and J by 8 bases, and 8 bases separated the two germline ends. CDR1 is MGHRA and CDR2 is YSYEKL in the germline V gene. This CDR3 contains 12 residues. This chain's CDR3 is CASSQAPQEAFF. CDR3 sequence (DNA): TGCGCCAGCAGCCAAGCTCCACAGGAAGCTTTCTTT.

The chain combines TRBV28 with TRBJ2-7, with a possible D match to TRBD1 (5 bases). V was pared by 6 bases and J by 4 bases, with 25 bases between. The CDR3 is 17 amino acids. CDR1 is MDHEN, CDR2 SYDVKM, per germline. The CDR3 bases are TGTGCCAGCAGCCCCACTAAAAGACAGCATCTCCTGTACGAGCAGTACTTC. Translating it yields CASSPTKRQHLLYEQYF. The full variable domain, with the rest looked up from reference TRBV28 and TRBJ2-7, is DVKVTQSSRYLVKRTGEKVFLECVQDMDHENMFWYRQDPGLGLRLIYFSYDVKMKEKGDIPEGYSVSREKKERFSLILESASTNQTSMYLCASSPTKRQHLLYEQYFGPGTRLTVT.

This chain's CDR3 is CARGAAWFSGANVLTF. DNA of the CDR3: TGCGCCAGGGGGGCGGCCTGGTTTTCTGGGGCCAACGTCCTGACTTTC. The chain is built from TRBV23-1 and TRBJ2-6; TRBD1 might be the D (6 bases). TRBV23-1 qualifies as an ORF whose function is uncertain. Trimming took 9 bases from V and 1 from J, leaving 16 bases between them. This CDR3 contains 16 residues.

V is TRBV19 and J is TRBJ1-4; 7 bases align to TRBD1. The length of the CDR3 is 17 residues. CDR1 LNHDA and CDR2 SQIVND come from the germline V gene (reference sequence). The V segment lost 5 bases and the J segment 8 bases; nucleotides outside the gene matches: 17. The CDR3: CASSSGTAYARKEKLFF. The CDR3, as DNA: TGTGCCAGTAGTTCCGGGACAGCGTACGCCCGTAAGGAAAAACTGTTTTTT.

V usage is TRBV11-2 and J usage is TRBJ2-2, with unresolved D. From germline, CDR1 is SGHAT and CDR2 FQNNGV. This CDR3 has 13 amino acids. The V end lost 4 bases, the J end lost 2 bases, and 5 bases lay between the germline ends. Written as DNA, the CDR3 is TGTGCCAGCAGCTACACAAACACCGGGGAGCTGTTTTTT. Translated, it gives CASSYTNTGELFF.

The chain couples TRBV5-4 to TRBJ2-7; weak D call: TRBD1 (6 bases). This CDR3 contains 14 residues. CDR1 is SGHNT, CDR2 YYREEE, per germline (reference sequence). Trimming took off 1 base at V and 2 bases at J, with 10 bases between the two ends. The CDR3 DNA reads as TGTGCCAGCAGCTTGTCGCAGGGGACCTACGAGCAGTACTTC. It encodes CASSLSQGTYEQYF.

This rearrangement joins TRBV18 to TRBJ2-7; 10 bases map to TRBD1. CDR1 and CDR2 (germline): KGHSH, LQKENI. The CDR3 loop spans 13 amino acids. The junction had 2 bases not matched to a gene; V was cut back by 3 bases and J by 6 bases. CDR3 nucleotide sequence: TGTGCCAGCTCACCGGACAGGGGGGGCGAGCAGTACTTC. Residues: CASSPDRGGEQYF.

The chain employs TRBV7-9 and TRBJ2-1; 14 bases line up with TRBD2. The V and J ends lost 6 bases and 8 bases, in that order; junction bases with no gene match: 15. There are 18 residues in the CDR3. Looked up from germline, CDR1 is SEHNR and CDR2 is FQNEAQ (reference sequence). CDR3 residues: CASRLTSGRAQGGHEQFF. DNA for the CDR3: TGTGCCAGCAGGTTGACTAGCGGGAGGGCCCAAGGTGGGCATGAGCAGTTCTTC.

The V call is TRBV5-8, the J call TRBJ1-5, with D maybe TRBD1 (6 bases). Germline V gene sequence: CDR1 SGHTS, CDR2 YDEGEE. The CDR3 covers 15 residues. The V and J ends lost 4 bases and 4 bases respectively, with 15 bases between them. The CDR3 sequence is CASSPRGPRNQPQHF. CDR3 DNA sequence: TGTGCCAGCAGCCCCAGGGGCCCCAGGAATCAGCCCCAGCATTTT.

Here the CDR3 reads CASSQSWASPTEAFF. The DNA for the CDR3 is TGTGCCAGCAGCCAGTCCTGGGCCTCACCCACTGAAGCTTTCTTT. The chain recombines TRBV7-9 with TRBJ1-1; D uncertain. The CDR3 spans 15 residues. CDR1 SEHNR and CDR2 FQNEAQ come from the germline V gene (reference sequence). Trimming removed 5 bases at V and 4 bases at J, with 17 bases between. Based on the CDR3 plus reference TRBV7-9 and TRBJ1-1, the full variable domain is DTGVSQNPRHKITKRGQNVTFRCDPISEHNRLYWYRQTLGQGPEFLTYFQNEAQLEKSRLLSDRFSAERPKGSFSTLEIQRTEQGDSAMYLCASSQSWASPTEAFFGQGTRLTVV.

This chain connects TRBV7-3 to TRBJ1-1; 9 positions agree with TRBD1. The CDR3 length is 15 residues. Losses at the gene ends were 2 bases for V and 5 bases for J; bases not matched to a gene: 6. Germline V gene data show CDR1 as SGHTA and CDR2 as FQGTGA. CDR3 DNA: TGTGCCAGCAGCTTAGGGTCCGGACAGGGGACTGAAGCTTTCTTT. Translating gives CASSLGSGQGTEAFF.

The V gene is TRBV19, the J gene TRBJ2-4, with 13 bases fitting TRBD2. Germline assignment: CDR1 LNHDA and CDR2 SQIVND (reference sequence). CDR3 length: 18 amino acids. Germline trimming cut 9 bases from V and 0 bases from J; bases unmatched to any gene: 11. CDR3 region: CASTGTSGISGAKNIQYF. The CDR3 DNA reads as TGTGCCAGCACCGGGACTAGCGGGATTTCAGGAGCCAAAAACATTCAGTACTTC.

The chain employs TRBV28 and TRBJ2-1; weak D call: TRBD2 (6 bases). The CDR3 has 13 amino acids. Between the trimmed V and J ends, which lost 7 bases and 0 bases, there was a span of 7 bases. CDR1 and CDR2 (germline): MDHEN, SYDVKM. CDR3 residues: CASTRGSYNEQFF. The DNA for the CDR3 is TGTGCCAGCACGCGGGGCTCCTACAATGAGCAGTTCTTC.

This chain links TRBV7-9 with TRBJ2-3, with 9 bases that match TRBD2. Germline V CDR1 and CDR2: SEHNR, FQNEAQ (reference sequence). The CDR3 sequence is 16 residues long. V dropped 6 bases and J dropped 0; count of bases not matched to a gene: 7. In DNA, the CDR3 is TGTGCCAGCAGGATTGACACTAGCGGGAGCACAGATACGCAGTATTTT. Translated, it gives CASRIDTSGSTDTQYF.

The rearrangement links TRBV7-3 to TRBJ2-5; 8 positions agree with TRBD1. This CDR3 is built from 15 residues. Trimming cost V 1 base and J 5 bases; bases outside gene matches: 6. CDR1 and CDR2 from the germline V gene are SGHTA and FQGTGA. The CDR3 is CASSLITGGRETQYF. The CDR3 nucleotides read TGTGCCAGCAGCTTAATTACAGGGGGTAGGGAGACCCAGTACTTC.

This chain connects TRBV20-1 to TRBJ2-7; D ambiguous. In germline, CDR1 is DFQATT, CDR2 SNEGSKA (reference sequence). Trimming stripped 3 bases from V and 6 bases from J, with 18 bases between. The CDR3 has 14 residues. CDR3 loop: CSASFQTTSGEQYF. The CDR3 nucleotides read TGCAGTGCTAGTTTTCAGACAACCTCTGGCGAGCAGTACTTC.

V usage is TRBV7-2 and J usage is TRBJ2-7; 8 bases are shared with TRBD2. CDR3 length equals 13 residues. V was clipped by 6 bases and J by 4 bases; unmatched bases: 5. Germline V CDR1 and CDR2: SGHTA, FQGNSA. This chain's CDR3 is CASSLSGRYEQYF. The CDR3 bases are TGTGCCAGCAGTCTCAGCGGGAGATACGAGCAGTACTTC.